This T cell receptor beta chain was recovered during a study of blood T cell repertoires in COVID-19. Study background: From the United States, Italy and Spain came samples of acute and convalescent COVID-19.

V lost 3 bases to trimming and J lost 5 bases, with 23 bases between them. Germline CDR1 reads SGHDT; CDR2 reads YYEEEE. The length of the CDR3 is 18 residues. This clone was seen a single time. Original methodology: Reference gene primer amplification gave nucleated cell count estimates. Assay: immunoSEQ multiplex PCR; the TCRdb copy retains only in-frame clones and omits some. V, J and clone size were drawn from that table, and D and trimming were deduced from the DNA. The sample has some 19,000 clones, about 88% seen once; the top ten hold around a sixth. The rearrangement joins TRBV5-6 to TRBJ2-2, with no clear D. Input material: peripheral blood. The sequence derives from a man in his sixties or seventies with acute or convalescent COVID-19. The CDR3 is CASSSPSYGGALTGELFF. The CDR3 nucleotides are TGTGCCAGCAGCTCACCTTCTTATGGCGGAGCACTTACCGGGGAGCTGTTTTTT.